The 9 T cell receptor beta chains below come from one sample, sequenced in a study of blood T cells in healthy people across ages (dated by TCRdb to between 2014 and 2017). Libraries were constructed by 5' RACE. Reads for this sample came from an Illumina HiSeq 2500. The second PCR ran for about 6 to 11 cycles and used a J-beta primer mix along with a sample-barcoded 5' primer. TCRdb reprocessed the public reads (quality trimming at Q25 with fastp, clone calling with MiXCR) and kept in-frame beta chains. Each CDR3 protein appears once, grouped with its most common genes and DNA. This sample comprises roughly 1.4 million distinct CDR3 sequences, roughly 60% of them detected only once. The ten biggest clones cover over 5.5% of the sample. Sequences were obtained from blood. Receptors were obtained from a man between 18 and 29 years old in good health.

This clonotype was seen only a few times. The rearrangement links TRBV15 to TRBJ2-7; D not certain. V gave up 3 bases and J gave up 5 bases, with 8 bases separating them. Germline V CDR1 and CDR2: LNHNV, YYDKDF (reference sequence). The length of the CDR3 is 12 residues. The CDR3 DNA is TGTGCCACCAGCAGCCTTGCGGACGAGCAGTACTTC. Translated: CATSSLADEQYF.

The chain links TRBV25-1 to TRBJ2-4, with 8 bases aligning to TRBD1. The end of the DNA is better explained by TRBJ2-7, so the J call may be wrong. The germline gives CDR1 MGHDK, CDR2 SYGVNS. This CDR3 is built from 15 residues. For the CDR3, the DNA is TGTGCCAGCAGTGAAGGACAGGGAAGACGGTACGAGCAGTACTTC. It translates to CASSEGQGRRYEQYF.

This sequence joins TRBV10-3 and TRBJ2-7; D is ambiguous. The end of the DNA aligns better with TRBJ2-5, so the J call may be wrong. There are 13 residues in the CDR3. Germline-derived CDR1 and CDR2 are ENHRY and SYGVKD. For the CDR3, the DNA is TGTGCCATCAGTGATAACTCCAGAGAGACCCAGTACTTC. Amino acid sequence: CAISDNSRETQYF.

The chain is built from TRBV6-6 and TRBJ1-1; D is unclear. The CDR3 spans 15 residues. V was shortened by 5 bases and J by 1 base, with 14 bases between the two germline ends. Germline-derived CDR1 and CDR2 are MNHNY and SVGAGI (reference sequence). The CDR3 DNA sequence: TGTGCCAGCAGTCACCGGAGACACGAGAACACTGAAGCTTTCTTT. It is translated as CASSHRRHENTEAFF.

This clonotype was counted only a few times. The CDR3 DNA reads as TGTGCCAGCAGCTTGGACAATAGCAATCAGCCCCAGCATTTT. It specifies CASSLDNSNQPQHF. V and J are TRBV7-8 and TRBJ1-5; D is possibly TRBD1 (5 bases). The V gene's germline CDR1 is SGHVS and CDR2 FQNEAQ. This CDR3 contains 14 residues. The V end was cut by 3 bases, the J end by 0 bases, with 6 bases between.

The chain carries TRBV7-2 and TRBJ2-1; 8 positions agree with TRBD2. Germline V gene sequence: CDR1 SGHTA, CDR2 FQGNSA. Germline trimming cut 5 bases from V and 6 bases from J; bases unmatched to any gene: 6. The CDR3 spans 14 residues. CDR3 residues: CASSLTSAVNEQFF. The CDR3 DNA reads TGTGCCAGCAGCCTGACTAGCGCGGTCAATGAGCAGTTCTTC.

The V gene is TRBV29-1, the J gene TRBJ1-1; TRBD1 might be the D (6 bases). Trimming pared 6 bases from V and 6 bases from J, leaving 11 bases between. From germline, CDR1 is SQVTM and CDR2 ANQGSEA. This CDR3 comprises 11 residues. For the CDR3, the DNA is TGCAGCGTCGCTACAGGGTCTGAAGCTTTCTTT. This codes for CSVATGSEAFF.

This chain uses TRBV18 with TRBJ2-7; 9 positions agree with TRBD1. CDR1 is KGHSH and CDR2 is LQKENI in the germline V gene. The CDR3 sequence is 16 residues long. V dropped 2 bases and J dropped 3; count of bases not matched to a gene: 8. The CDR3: CASSPLTGQGDYEQYF. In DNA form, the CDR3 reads TGTGCCAGCTCACCATTAACGGGACAGGGCGACTACGAGCAGTACTTC.

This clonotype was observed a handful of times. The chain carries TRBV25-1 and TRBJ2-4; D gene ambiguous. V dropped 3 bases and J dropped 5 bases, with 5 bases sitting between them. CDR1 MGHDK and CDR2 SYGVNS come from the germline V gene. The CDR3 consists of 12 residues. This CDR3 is CASSDWENIQYF. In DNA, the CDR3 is TGTGCCAGCAGTGATTGGGAAAACATTCAGTACTTC.